This TCR beta chain came from a study of cytomegalovirus exposure and HLA in healthy donors. General study results and limits: Later, an analysis showed that TCR beta chains associated with HLA were more clonally expanded than others that were equally common. Accurate HLA-A and HLA-B prediction from TCR beta sequences was reported for most subjects. Earlier analysis found most TCR beta V segments productive about 90% or about 30% of the time.

Note on this clone: Antigen: not known.

Primers included in the PCR were 60 Vbeta and 13 Jbeta primers. Measured with immunoSEQ multiplex PCR; TCRdb has only the in-frame clones, and not every one. The table lists tens of thousands of clones, under 85% of them singletons. Input material: PBMCs. The receptor was isolated from a male donor in good health and CMV-seronegative.

The CDR3 region has the DNA TGTGCCAGCAGCCCGGGACTAGCGGGGGTGGGGGAGACCCAGTACTTC. It translates to CASSPGLAGVGETQYF. V gene TRBV7-2 combines with J gene TRBJ2-5, with TRBD2 identical over 14 bases. V lost 5 bases and J lost 5; bases outside the gene matches: 7. Germline lookup yields CDR1 SGHTA and CDR2 FQGNSA. The CDR3 runs 16 residues.